These T cell receptor beta chains were read from a single sample in a study of regulatory T cells in long-lasting Graves disease. TCRdb analysed the multiplex PCR reads with MiXCR anew, one entry per CDR3 protein. Here the sample spans some 500,000 distinct CDR3 sequences, about 16% being singletons. A further study also used this sample, focusing on T cells in Graves' hyperthyroidism and ophthalmopathy.

This sample comprised peripheral blood mononuclear cells (PBMCs), obtained at new diagnosis, from a patient treated with antithyroid drugs. The receptors here all came from a woman between 40 and 65 years old with Graves disease. The CDR3 runs from the conserved cysteine through the conserved F or W. The D gene is left open where the match is weak. Size tells how often a clone was seen (once, few, many) or the class of an expanded clone, and some rows leave it out.

>NA|TRBV2|many
CASRMLSGNTIYF
>NA|TRBV5-6|few
CASTPSGRESGYTF
>NA|TRBV12-3/TRBV12-4|NA
CASRWGGTGNTIYF
>NA|TRBV7-3|NA
CASSPSFGGGTDTQYF
>NA|TRBV5-1|NA
CASSFDEGGTEAFF
>NA|TRBV11-2|NA
CASSLAFGSTEAFF
>NA|TRBV20-1|NA
CSARPFGVHSNQPQHF
>NA|TRBV6-1|once
CASSQKEETQYF
>TRBD1|TRBV6-1|NA
CASIFQPTGPETQYF
>TRBD1|TRBV13|many
CASSTQGGGKGGYTF
>NA|TRBV3-1|many
CASSPRRQGTPDEQYF
>TRBD1|TRBV11-2|once
CASSRWTGSNEKLFF
>NA|TRBV4-1|NA
CASSHQTGRMYNEQFF
>TRBD2|TRBV13|few
CASNSRRGGTYEQYF
>NA|TRBV6-1|NA
CASSAPGGSKGAFF
>TRBD1|TRBV6-1|few
CATSQGINSPLHF
>NA|TRBV5-1|NA
CASSLGGTHQETQYF
>NA|TRBV2|once
CASSPASGTTDNEQFF